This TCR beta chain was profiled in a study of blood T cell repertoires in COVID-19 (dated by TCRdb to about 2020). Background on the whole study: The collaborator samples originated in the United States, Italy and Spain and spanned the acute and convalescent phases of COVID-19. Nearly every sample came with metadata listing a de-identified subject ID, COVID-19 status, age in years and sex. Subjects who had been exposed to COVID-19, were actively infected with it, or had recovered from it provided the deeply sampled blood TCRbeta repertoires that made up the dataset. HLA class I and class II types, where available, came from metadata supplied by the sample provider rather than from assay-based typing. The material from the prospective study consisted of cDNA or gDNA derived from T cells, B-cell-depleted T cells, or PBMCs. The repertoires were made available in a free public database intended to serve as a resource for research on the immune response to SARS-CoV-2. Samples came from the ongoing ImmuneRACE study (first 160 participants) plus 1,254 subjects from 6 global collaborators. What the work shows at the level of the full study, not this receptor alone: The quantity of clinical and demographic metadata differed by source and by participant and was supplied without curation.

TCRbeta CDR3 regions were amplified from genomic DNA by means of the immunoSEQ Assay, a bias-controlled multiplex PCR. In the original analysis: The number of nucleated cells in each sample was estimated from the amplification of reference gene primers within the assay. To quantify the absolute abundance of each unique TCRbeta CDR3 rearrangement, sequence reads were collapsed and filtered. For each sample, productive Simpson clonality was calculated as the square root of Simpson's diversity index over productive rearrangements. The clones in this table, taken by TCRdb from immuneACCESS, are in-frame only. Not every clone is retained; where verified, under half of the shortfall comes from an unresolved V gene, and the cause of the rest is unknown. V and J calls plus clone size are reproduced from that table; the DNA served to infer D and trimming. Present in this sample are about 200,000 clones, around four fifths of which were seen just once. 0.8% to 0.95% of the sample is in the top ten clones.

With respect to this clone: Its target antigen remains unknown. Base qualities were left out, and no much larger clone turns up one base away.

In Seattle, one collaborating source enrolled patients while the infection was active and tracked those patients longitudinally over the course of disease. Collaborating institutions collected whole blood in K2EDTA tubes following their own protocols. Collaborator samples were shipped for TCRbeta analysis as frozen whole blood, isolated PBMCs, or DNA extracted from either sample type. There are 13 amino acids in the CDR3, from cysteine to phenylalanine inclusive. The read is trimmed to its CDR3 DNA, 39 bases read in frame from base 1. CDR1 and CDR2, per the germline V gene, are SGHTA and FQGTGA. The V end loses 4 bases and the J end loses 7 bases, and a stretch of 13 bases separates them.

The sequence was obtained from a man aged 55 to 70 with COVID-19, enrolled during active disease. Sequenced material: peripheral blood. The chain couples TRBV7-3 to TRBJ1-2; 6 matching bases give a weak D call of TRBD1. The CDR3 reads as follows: CASSSYRVRGYTF. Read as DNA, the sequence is TGTGCCAGCAGCTCCTACAGGGTTCGTGGCTACACCTTC.